This entry concerns a single T cell receptor beta chain. As yet, its antigen is unknown. The data were obtained in a study of cytomegalovirus exposure and HLA in healthy donors. Study-wide results and limits: TRBV6-2, TRBV6-3 and some other V segments were excluded as indistinguishable. Later analysis suggested links between common viral pathogens and several top significant clusters. Immune exposure was documented only through CMV serostatus.

Vbeta (60) and Jbeta (13) primers were used in the PCR. Repertoires were generated with immunoSEQ multiplex PCR, while TCRdb's copy carries only in-frame clones and drops some. The sample has 99,000 or so clones, about 85% seen once. V dropped 7 bases and J dropped 11 bases, with 17 bases sitting between them. The CDR3 runs to 12 residues. The germline gives CDR1 MNHNS, CDR2 SASEGT. Sequencing used PBMCs. The sequence was collected from a female donor in good health and CMV-seropositive. V gene TRBV6-1 combines with J gene TRBJ1-1, with D perhaps matching TRBD1 (6 bases). As DNA, the CDR3 is TGTGCCAGCACGAGGGGGGGAGGGGGTGCTTTCTTT. Its translation: CASTRGGGGAFF.